This TCR beta chain was profiled in a study of blood T cell repertoires in COVID-19. Study background: Sites across the United States, Italy and Spain contributed samples from acute and convalescent COVID-19. PBMCs, B-cell-depleted T cells, or T cells were the source of the cDNA or gDNA that made up the material.

Trimming pared 3 bases from V and 7 bases from J, leaving 9 bases between. CDR3 length equals 12 residues. CDR1 is MDHEN, CDR2 SYDVKM, per germline. In the original analysis: Reference gene primer amplification yielded estimated nucleated cell counts. Generated by immunoSEQ multiplex PCR, the TCRdb table keeps only in-frame clones and is missing some. Clonal size and the V and J genes are those of that table, whereas D and trimming came from the DNA. Seen here are under 300,000 clones, approximately 80% observed once, and the top ten hold 4%. The genes are TRBV28 and TRBJ1-2; D gene ambiguous. Sequencing was carried out using peripheral blood. The source is a middle-aged woman with active or convalescent COVID-19. The CDR3 sequence is CASSFRELGYTF. The CDR3 bases are TGTGCCAGCAGTTTTAGGGAGCTTGGCTACACCTTC.